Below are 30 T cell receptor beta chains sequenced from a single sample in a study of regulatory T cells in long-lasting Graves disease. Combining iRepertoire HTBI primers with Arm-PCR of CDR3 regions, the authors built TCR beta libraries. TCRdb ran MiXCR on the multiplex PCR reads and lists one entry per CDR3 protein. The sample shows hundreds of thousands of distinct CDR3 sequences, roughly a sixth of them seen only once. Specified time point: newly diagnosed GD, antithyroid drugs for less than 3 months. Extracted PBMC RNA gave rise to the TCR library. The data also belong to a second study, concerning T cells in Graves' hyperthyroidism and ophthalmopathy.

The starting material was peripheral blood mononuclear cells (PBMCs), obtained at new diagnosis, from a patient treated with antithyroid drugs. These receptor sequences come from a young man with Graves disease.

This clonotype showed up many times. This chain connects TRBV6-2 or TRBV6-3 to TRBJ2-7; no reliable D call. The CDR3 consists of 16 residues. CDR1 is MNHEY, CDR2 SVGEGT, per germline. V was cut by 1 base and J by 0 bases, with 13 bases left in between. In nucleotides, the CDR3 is TGTGCCAGCAGTTACTTGCGGTTACCCAGCTCCTACGAGCAGTACTTC. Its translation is CASSYLRLPSSYEQYF.

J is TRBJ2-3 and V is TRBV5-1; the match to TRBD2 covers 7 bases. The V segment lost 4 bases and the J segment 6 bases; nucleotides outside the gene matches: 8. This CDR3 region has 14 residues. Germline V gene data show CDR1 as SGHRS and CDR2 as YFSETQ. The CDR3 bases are TGCGCCAGCAGCCCCTGGGGGGGAACGGATACGCAGTATTTT. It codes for CASSPWGGTDTQYF.

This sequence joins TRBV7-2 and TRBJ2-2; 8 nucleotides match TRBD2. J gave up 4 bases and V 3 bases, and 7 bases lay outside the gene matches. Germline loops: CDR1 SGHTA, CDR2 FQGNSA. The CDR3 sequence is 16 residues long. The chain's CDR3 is CASSFFGGAGTGELFF. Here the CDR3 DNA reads TGTGCCAGCAGCTTCTTCGGGGGGGCAGGCACCGGGGAGCTGTTTTTT.

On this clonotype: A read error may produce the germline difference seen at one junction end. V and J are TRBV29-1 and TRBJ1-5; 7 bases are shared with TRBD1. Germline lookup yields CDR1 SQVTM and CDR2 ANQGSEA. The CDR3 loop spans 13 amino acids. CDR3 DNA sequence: TGCAGCGTTCAAGACAGGGGCAATCAGCCCCAGCATTTT. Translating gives CSVQDRGNQPQHF.

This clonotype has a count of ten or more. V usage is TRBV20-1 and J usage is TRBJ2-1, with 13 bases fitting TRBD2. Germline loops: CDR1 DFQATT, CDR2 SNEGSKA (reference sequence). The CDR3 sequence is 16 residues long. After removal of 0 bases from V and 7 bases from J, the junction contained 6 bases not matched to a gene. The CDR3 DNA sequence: TGCAGTGCTAGAGATGTGACTAGCGGGAGGAGGAATGAGCAGTTCTTC. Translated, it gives CSARDVTSGRRNEQFF.

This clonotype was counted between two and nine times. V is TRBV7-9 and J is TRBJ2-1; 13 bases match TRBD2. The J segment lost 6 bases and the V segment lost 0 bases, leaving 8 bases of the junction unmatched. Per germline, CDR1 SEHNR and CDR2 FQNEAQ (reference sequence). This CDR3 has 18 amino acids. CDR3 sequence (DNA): TGTGCCAGCAGCTTAGCCCCGGGACTAGCGGGATTTGGCAATGAGCAGTTCTTC. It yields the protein CASSLAPGLAGFGNEQFF.

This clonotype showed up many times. CDR3: CSARVRDRGWEQYF. CDR3 DNA sequence: TGCAGTGCTAGAGTTCGGGACAGGGGTTGGGAGCAGTACTTC. This chain joins TRBV20-1 and TRBJ2-7, with TRBD1 matching 10 bases. The CDR3 is made up of 14 amino acids. Losses at the gene ends were 1 base for V and 7 bases for J; bases not matched to a gene: 7. Germline CDR1 is DFQATT and CDR2 is SNEGSKA (reference sequence).

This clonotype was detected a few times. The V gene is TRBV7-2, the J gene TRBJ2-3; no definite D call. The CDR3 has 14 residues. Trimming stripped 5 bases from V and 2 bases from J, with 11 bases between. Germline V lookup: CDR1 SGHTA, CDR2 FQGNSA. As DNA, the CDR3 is TGTGCCAGCAGCGTCGGTTGGTTCACAGATACGCAGTATTTT. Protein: CASSVGWFTDTQYF. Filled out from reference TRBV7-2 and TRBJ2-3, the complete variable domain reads GAGVSQSPSNKVTEKGKDVELRCDPISGHTALYWYRQSLGQGLEFLIYFQGNSAPDKSGLPSDRFSAERTGGSVSTLTIQRTQQEDSAVYLCASSVGWFTDTQYFGPGTRLTVL.

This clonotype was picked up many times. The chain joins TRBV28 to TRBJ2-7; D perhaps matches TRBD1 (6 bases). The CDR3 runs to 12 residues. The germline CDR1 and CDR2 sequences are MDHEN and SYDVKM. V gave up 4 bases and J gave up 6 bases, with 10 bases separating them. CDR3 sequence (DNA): TGTGCCAGCAGTTGGGGGCGGACCGAGCAGTACTTC. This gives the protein CASSWGRTEQYF.

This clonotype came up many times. CDR3: CASSFQVTWRENEQYF. The CDR3 nucleotides are TGTGCCAGCAGTTTTCAAGTAACATGGCGGGAGAACGAGCAGTACTTC. The rearrangement uses TRBV28 and TRBJ2-7; 7 bases fit TRBD2. The CDR3 runs to 16 residues. Trimming at V came to 3 bases and at J to 5 bases, leaving 13 bases not matched to a gene. CDR1 MDHEN and CDR2 SYDVKM come from the germline V gene.

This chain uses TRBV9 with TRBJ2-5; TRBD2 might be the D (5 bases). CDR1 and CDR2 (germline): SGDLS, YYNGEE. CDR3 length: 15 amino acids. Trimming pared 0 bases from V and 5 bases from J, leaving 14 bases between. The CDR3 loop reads CASSVEKAAQETQYF. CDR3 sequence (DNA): TGTGCCAGCAGCGTAGAGAAAGCGGCCCAGGAGACCCAGTACTTC.

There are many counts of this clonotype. The CDR3 DNA is TGCGCCAGCAGCGCCGCAGCGGGAGATGTGGAGACCCAGTACTTC. It codes for CASSAAAGDVETQYF. The chain uses TRBV5-1 and TRBJ2-5; 8 bases align to TRBD2. The germline V gene has CDR1 SGHRS and CDR2 YFSETQ. V lost 4 bases, J lost 5 bases, and 10 bases stayed unmatched. CDR3 length equals 15 residues.

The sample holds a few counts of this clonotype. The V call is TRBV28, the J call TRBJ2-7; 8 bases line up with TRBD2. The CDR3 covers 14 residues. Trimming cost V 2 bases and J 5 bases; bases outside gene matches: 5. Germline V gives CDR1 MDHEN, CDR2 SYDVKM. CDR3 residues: CASSLNREGDEQYF. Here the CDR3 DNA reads TGTGCCAGCAGTTTAAATCGGGAGGGCGACGAGCAGTACTTC.

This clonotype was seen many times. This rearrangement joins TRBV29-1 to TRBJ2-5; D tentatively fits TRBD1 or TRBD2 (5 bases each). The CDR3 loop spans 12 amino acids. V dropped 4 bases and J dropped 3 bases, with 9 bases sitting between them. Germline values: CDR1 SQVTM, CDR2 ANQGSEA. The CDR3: CSVGQGEETQYF. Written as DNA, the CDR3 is TGCAGCGTTGGGCAGGGAGAAGAGACCCAGTACTTC.

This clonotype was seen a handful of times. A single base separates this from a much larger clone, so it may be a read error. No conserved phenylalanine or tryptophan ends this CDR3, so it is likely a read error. The CDR3: CASSSTSGSPDTQYL. CDR3 DNA sequence: TGTGCCAGCAGCTCGACTAGCGGGAGCCCAGATACGCAGTATCTT. The V call is TRBV7-9, the J call TRBJ2-3; TRBD2 matches at 12 bases. The V segment lost 4 bases and the J segment 4 bases; nucleotides outside the gene matches: 3. Germline CDR1 reads SEHNR; CDR2 reads FQNEAQ (reference sequence). This CDR3 contains 15 residues.

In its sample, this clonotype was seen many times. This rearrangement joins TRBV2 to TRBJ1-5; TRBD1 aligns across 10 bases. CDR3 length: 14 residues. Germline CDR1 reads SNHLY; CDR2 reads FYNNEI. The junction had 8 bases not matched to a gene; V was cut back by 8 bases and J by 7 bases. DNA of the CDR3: TGTGCCAGCGGCCGGGGACAGGGGATACAGCCCCAGCATTTT. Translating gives CASGRGQGIQPQHF.

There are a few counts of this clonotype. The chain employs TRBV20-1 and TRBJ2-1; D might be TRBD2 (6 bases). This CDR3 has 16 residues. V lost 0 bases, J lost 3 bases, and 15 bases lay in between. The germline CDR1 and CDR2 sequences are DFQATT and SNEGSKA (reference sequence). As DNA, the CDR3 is TGCAGTGCTAGAGATGGCGGGCGGGAACACTACAATGAGCAGTTCTTC. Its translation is CSARDGGREHYNEQFF.

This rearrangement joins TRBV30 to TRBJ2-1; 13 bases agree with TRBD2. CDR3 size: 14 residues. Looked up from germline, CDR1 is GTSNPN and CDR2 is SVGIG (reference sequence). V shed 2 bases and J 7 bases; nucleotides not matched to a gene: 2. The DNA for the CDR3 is TGTGCCTGGAGTACGGGACTAGCGGGAAATGAGCAGTTCTTC. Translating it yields CAWSTGLAGNEQFF.

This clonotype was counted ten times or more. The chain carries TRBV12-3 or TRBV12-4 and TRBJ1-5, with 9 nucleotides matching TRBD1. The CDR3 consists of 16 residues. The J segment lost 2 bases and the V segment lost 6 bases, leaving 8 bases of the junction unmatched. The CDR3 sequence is CASRRTGGDGNQPQHF. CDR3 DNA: TGTGCCAGCAGGAGAACAGGGGGCGATGGCAATCAGCCCCAGCATTTT.

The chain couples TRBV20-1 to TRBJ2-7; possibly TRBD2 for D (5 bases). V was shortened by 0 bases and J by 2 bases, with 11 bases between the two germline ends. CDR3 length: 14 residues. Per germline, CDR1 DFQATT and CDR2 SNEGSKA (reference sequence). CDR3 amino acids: CSARDQERAYEQYF. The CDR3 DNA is TGCAGTGCTAGAGATCAGGAGAGGGCCTACGAGCAGTACTTC.

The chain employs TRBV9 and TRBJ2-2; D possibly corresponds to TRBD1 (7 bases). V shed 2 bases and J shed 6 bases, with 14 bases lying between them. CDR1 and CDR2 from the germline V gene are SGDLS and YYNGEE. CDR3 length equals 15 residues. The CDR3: CASSVGDREAGELFF. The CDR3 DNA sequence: TGTGCCAGCAGCGTGGGCGACAGGGAGGCCGGGGAGCTGTTTTTT.

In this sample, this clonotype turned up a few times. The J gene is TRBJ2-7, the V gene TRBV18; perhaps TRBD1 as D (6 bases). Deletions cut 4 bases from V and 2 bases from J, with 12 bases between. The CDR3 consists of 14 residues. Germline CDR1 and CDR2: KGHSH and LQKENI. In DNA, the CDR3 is TGTGCCAGCTCACGAACAGGGTCCACCTACGAGCAGTACTTC. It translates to CASSRTGSTYEQYF.

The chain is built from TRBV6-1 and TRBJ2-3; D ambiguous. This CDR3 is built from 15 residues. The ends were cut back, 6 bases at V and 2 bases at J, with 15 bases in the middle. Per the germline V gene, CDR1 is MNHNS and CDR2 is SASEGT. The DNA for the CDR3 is TGTGCCAGCAGCAAGACCATAACCGACACAGATACGCAGTATTTT. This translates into CASSKTITDTDTQYF.

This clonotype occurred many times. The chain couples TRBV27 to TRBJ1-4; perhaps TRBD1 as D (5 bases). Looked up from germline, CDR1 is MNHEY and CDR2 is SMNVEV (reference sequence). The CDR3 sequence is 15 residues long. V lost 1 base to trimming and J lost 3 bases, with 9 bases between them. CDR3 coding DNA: TGTGCCAGCAGTTTATGGGGGAGTGCTAATGAAAAACTGTTTTTT. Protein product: CASSLWGSANEKLFF.

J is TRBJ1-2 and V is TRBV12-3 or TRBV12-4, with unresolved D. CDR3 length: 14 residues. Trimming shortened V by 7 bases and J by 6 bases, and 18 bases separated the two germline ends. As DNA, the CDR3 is TGTGCCAGCACTGAGGGCCTCGGTAGGAATGGCTACACCTTC. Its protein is CASTEGLGRNGYTF.

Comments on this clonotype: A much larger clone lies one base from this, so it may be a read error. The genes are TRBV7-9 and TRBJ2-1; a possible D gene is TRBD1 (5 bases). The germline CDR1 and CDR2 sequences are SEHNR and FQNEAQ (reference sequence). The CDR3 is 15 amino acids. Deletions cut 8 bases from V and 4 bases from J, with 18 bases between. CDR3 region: CASGHTGETYNEQFF. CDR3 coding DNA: TGTGCCAGCGGCCACACAGGCGAAACATACAATGAGCAGTTCTTC.

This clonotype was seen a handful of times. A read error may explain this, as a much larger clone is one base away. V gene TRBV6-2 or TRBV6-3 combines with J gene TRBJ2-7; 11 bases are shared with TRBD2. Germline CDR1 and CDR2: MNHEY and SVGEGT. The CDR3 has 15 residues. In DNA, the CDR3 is TGTGCCGGCAGTTACTCGACTAGCGGGGCCTACGAGCAGTACTTC. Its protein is CAGSYSTSGAYEQYF.

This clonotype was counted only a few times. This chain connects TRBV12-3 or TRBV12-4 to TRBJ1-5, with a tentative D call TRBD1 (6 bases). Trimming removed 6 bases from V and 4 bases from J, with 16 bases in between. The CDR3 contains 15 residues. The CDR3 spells CASRQTGFENQPQHF. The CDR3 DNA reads TGTGCCAGCAGACAGACAGGTTTTGAGAATCAGCCCCAGCATTTT.

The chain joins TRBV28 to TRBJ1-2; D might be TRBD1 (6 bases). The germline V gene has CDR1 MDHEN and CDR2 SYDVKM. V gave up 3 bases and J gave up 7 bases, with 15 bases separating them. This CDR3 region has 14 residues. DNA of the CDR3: TGTGCCAGCAGTTTGGGGGGGCGGGAGAGTGGCTACACCTTC. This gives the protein CASSLGGRESGYTF.

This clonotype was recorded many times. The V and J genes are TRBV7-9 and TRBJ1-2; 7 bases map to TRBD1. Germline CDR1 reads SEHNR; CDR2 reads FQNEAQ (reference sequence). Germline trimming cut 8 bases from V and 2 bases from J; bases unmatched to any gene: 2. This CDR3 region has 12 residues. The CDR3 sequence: CASQGGNYGYTF. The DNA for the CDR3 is TGTGCCAGCCAAGGGGGCAACTATGGCTACACCTTC.